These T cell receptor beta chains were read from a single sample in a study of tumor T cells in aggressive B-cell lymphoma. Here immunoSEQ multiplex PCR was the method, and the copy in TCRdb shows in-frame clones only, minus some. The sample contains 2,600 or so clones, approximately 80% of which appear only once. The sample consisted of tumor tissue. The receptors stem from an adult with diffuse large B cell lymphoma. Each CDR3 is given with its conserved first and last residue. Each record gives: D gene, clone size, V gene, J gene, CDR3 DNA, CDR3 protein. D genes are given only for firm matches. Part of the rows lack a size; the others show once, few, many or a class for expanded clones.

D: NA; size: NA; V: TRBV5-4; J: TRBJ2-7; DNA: TGTGCCAGCAGCTTGGGACAGTACGAGCAGTACTTC; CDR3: CASSLGQYEQYF
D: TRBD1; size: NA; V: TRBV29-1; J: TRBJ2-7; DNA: TGCAGCGCTACCGGGACAGATTCCTACGAGCAGTACTTC; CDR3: CSATGTDSYEQYF
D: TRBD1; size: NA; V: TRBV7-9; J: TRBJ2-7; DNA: TGTGCCAGCAGCTCCCTCGCCGGGACAGGGGGAAACGAGCAGTACTTC; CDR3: CASSSLAGTGGNEQYF
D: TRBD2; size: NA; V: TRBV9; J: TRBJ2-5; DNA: TGTGCCAGCAGCATCGGTAGCGGGGGTACGGAGACCCAGTACTTC; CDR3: CASSIGSGGTETQYF
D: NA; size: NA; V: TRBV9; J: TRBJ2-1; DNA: TGTGCCAGCAGCGCGAGGGGGCTAGCGAGTTTGAATGAGCAGTTCTTC; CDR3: CASSARGLASLNEQFF
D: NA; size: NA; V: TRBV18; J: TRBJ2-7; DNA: TGTGCCAGCTCACCAGCCTCCGGTGGTTACGAGCAGTACTTC; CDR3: CASSPASGGYEQYF
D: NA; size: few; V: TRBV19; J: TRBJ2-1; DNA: TGTGCCAGTAACAGACAGCGGGCTGGGAATGAGCAGTTCTTC; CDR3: CASNRQRAGNEQFF
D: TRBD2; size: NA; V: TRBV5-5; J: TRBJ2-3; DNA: TGTGCCAGCAGCCCCACCGACCTTCGGGGGGGTGATACGCAGTATTTT; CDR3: CASSPTDLRGGDTQYF
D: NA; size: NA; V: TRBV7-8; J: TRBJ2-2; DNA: TGTGCCAGCAGCCCTAGGGGAGGGGAGCTGTTTTTT; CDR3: CASSPRGGELFF
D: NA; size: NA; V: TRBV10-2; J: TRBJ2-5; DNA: TGCGCCAGCCACGGTTACGGTTGGGAGACCCAGTACTTC; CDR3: CASHGYGWETQYF
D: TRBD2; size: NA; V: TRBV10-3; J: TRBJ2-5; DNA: TGTGCCATCAGTGGGACTAGCGGGAGACTCGGGACCCAGTACTTC; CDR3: CAISGTSGRLGTQYF
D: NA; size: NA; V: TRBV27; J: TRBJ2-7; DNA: TGTGCCAGCAGTCCACAGGTTCTGTCCTACGAGCAGTACTTC; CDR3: CASSPQVLSYEQYF
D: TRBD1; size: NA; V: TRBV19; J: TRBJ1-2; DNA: TGTGCCAGTAGTCCCCCGGGACAGCTCTATGGCTACACCTTC; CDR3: CASSPPGQLYGYTF
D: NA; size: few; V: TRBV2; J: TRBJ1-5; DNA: TGTGCCAGCAGGGGAATTCGGGGAAAAGGCAATCAGCCCCAGCATTTT; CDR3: CASRGIRGKGNQPQHF
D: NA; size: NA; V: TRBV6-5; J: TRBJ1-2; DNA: TGTGCCAGCAGTGAGTATGATGGCTACACCTTC; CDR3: CASSEYDGYTF
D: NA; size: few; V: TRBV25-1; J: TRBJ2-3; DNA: TGTGCCAGCAGTGAGGGGGCGAGCACAGATACGCAGTATTTT; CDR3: CASSEGASTDTQYF
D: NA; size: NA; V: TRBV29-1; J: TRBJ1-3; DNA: TGCAGCGTTGAGAGTACAGGTGGAAACACCATATATTTT; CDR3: CSVESTGGNTIYF
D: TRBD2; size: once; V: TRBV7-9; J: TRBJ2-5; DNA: TGTGCCAGCAGCCAACGACTAGCGGGGAGAGGAGAGACCCAGTACTTC; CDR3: CASSQRLAGRGETQYF
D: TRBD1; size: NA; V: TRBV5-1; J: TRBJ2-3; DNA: TGCGCCAGCAGCTTGGTAGGACAGGGAAGGGATACGCAGTATTTT; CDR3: CASSLVGQGRDTQYF
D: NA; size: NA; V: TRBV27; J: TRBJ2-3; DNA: TGTGCCTCCGAAGGGACAAACACAGATACGCAGTATTTT; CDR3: CASEGTNTDTQYF
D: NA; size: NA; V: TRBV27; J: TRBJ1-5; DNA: TGTGCCAGCAGTTTACCGGAGGTTGCGGGCAATCAGCCCCAGCATTTT; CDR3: CASSLPEVAGNQPQHF
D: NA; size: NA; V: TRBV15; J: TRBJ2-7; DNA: TGTGCCACCAGCAGAGATGGGCAGGCCCCCCCAAACGAGCAGTACTTC; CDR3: CATSRDGQAPPNEQYF
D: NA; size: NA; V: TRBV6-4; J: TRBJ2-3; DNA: TGTGCCAGCAGAAAAACCTCTGCCTCCGAGGATACGCAGTATTTT; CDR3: CASRKTSASEDTQYF
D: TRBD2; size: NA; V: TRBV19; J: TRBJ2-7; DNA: TGTGCCAGTAGTCCTCGGACTAGCGGGAGTTTTTTCTCCTACGAGCAGTACTTC; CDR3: CASSPRTSGSFFSYEQYF
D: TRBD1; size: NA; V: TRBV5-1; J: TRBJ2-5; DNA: TGCGCCAGCAGCTTCCCCAGGACAGGGGTCACGGGGGCCCAGTACTTC; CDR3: CASSFPRTGVTGAQYF
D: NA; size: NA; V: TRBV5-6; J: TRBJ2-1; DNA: TGTGCCAGCAGCCCCGGACGAGACAGATTAGAGCAGTTCTTC; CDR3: CASSPGRDRLEQFF
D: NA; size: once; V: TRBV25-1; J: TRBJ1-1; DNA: TGTGCCAGCAGCCGGGCCCAGGGAACTGAAGCTTTCTTT; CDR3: CASSRAQGTEAFF
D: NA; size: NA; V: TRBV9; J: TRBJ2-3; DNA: TGTGCCAGCAGCGTCGGGGGATCGGCGAGTACGCAGTATTTT; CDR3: CASSVGGSASTQYF
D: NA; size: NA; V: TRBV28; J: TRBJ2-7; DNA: TGTGCCAGCAGTTCGAGCTCCTACGAGCAGTACTTC; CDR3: CASSSSSYEQYF
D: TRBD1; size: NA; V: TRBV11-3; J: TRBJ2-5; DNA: TGTGCCAGCAGCCGAGTTGGACAGGCGGGAGAGACCCAGTACTTC; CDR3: CASSRVGQAGETQYF
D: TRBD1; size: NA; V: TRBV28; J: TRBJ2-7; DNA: TGTGCCAGCAGTTCCGGGACAGGGGTGTCCTACGAGCAGTACTTC; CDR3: CASSSGTGVSYEQYF
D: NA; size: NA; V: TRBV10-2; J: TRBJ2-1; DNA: TGCGCCAGCAGTGACCGGTATTCTTACAATGAGCAGTTCTTC; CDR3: CASSDRYSYNEQFF
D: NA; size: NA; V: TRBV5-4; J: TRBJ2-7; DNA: TGTGCCAGCAGCTTGGAGGTAGGGGGCTACGAGCAGTACTTC; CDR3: CASSLEVGGYEQYF
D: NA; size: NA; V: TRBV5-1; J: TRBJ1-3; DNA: TGCGCCAGCAGACAAAATGGAGACCTCGCAAACACCATATATTTT; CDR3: CASRQNGDLANTIYF
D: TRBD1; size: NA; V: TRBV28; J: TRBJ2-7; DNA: TGTGCCAGCACCACCTCGGGGACAGGGGGCAAGTACGAGCAGTACTTC; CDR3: CASTTSGTGGKYEQYF
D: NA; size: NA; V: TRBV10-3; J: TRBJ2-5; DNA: TGTGCCATCAGGACTAACAGGGTAGAGACCCAGTACTTC; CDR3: CAIRTNRVETQYF
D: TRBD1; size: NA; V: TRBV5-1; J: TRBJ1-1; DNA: TGCGCCAGCAGCTTATGGACAGGGCGGGACACTGAAGCTTTCTTT; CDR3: CASSLWTGRDTEAFF
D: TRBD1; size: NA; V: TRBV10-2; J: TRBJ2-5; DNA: TGCGCCAGCAGTATTGAGGGACAGGGGGCGGAGACCCAGTACTTC; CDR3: CASSIEGQGAETQYF
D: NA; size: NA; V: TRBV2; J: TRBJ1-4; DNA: TGTGCCAGCAATAGTCTCAGAGGAGAAAAACTGTTTTTT; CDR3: CASNSLRGEKLFF
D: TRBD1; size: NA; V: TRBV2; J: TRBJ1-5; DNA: TGTGCCAGCACCCCGACAGGGGGTAACCAGCCCCAGCATTTT; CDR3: CASTPTGGNQPQHF
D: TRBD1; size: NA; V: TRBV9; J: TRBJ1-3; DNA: TGTGCCAGCAGCGTCTTCCGGACAGGGGCTGGAAACACCATATATTTT; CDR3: CASSVFRTGAGNTIYF